This T cell receptor (beta chain) was sequenced for a study of shared clonotypes between healthy human individuals. Selected positively for CCR7 and CD45RO-negative, naive CD8 cells excluded terminally differentiated effector memory CD45RA+ cells. With respect to this clone: Antigen unknown.

V lost 5 bases, J lost 9 bases, and 20 bases lay in between. The CDR3 loop spans 15 amino acids. Germline V gene sequence: CDR1 LGHNA, CDR2 YSLEER. Study results and limitations: Relative to memory subsets, naive subsets generally showed larger estimated richness. Relative to clonotypes present in all four donors, those not shared had lower generation probabilities.

Clones were read by immunoSEQ multiplex PCR, and TCRdb kept only the in-frame ones, dropping some. This table holds some 800,000 clones, about 92% found once. Source material: naive CD8+ T cells sorted from blood. The receptor was isolated from a man aged 25-45 years in good health. V gene TRBV4-3 combines with J gene TRBJ2-1, with D maybe TRBD1 (6 bases). CDR3 sequence: CASSSGTGQEGEQFF. As DNA, the CDR3 is TGCGCCAGCAGCTCCGGAACAGGGCAGGAAGGTGAGCAGTTCTTC.